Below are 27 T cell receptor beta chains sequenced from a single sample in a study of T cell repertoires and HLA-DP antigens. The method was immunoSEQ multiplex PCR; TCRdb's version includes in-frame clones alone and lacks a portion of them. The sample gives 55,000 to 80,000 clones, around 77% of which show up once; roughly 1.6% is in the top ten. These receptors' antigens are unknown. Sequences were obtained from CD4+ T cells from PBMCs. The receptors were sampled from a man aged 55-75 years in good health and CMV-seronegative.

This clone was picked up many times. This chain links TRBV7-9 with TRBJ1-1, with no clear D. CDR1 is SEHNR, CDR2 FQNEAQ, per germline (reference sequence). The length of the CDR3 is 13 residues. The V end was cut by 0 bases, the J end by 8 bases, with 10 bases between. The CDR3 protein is CASSLAYGVEAFF. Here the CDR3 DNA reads TGTGCCAGCAGCTTAGCTTATGGCGTGGAAGCTTTCTTT.

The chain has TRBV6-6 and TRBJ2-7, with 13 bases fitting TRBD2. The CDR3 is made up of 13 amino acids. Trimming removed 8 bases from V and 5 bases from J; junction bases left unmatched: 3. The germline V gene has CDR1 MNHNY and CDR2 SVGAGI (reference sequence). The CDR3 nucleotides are TGTGCCAGCGGGACTAGCGGGATAAACGAGCAGTACTTC. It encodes CASGTSGINEQYF.

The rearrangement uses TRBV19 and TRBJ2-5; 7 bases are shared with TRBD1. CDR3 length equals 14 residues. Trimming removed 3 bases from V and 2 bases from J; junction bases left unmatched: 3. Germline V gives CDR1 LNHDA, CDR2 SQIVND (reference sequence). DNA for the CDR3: TGTGCCAGTAGTATCGGGACAGTTCAAGAGACCCAGTACTTC. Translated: CASSIGTVQETQYF.

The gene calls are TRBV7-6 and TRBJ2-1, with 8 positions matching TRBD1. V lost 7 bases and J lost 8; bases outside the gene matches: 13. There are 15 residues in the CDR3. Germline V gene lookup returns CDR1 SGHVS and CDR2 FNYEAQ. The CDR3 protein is CASTHGAGGLDEQFF. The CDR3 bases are TGTGCCAGCACCCATGGGGCAGGGGGCTTGGATGAGCAGTTCTTC.

The CDR3 region is CASSVSPGVQETQYF. The CDR3 nucleotides are TGTGCCAGCAGCGTCTCCCCAGGAGTTCAAGAGACCCAGTACTTC. The V call is TRBV9, the J call TRBJ2-5, with D unresolved. The V gene's germline CDR1 is SGDLS and CDR2 YYNGEE. V lost 2 bases and J lost 2, with 13 bases in between. The CDR3 totals 15 residues.

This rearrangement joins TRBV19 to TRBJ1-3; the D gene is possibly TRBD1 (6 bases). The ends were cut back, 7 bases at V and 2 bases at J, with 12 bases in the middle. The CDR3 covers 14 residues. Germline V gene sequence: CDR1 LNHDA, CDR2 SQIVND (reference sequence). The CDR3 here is CASTRRGPGNTIYF. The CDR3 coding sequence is TGTGCCAGTACCAGGCGGGGGCCTGGAAACACCATATATTTT.

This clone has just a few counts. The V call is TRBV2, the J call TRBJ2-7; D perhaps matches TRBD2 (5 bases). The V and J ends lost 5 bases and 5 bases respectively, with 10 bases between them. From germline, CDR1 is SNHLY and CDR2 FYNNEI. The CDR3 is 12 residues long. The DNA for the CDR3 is TGTGCCAGCAGTACCGGACTCCACGAGCAGTACGTC. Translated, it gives CASSTGLHEQYV.

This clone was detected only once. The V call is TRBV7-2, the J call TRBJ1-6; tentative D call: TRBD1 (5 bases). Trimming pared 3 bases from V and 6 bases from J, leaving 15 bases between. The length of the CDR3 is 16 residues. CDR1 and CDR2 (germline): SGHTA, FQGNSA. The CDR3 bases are TGTGCCAGCAGCTTGGTTTCGGGGGGTGGTAATTCACCCCTCCACTTT. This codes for CASSLVSGGGNSPLHF.

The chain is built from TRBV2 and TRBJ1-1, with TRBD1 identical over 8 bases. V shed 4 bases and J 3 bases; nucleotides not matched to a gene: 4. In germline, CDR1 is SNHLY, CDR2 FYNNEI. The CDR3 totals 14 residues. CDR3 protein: CASSVDRGYTEAFF. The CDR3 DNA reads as TGTGCCAGCAGTGTAGACAGGGGATACACTGAAGCTTTCTTT.

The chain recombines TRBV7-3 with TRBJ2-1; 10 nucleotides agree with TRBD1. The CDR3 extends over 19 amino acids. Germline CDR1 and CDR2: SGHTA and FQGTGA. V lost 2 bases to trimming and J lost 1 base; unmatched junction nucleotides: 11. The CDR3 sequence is CASSLSSGQGRLSYNEQFF. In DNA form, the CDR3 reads TGTGCCAGCAGCTTATCTTCGGGACAGGGGAGATTATCCTACAATGAGCAGTTCTTC.

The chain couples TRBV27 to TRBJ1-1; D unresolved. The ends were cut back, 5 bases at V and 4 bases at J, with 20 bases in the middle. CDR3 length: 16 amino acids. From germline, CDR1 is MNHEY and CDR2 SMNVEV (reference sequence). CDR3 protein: CASSLRAGVSGTEAFF. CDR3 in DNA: TGTGCCAGCAGTCTTCGGGCGGGAGTAAGCGGCACTGAAGCTTTCTTT.

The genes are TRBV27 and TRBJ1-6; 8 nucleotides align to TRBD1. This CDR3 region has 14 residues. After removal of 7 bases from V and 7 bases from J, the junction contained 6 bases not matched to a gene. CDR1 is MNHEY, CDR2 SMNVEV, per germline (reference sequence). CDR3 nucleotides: TGTGCCAGCAAGGGGACAGGCGCCAATTCACCCCTCCACTTT. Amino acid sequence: CASKGTGANSPLHF.

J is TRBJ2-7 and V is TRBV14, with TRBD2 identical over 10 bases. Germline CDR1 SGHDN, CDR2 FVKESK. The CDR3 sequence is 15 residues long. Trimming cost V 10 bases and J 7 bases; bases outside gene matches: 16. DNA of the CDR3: TGTGCCACCAGGGGGGTGGCTAGCGGGAGAGGTGAGCAGTACGTC. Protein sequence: CATRGVASGRGEQYV.

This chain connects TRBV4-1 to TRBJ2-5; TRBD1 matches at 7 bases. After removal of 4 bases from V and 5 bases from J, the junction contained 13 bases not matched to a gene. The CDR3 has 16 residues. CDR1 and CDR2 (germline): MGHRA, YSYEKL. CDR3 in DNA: TGCGCCAGCAGCCCGAAGGGACAGCGGCCGTCGGAGACCCAGTACTTC. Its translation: CASSPKGQRPSETQYF.

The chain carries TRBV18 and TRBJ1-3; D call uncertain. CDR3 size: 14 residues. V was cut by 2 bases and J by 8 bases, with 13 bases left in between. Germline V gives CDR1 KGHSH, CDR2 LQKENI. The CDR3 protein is CASSPSQLSDTIYF. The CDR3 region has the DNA TGTGCCAGCTCACCATCCCAATTATCGGACACCATATATTTT.

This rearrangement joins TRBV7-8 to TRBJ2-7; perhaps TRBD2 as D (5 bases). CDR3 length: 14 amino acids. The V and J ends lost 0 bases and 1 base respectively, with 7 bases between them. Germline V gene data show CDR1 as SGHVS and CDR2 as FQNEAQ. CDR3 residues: CASSLAAGSYEQYF. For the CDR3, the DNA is TGTGCCAGCAGCTTAGCGGCGGGTTCCTACGAGCAGTACTTC.

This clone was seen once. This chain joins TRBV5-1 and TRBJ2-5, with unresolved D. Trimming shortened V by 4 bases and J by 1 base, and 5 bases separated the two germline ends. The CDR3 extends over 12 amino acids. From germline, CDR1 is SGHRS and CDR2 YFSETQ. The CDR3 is CASSPTQETQYF. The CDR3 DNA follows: TGCGCCAGCAGCCCAACCCAAGAGACCCAGTACTTC.

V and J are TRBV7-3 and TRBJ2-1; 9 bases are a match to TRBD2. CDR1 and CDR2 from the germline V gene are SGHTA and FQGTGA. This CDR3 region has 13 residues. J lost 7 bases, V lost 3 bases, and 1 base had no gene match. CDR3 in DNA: TGTGCCAGCAGCTTCAGCGGGGGGAATGAGCAGTTCTTC. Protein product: CASSFSGGNEQFF.

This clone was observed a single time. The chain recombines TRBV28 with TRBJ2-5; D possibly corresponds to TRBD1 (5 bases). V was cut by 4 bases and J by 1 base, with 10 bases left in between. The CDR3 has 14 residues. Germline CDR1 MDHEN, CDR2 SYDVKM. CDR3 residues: CASSSSGFQETQYF. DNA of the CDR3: TGTGCCAGCAGTTCCTCAGGGTTCCAAGAGACCCAGTACTTC.

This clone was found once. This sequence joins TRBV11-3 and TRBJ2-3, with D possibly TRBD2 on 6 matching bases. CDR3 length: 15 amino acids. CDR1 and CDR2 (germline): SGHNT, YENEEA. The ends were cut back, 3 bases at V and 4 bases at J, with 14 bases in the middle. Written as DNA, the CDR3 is TGTGCCAGCAGCTTGGGGACTCTCAGGGCAGATACGCAGTATTTT. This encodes CASSLGTLRADTQYF.

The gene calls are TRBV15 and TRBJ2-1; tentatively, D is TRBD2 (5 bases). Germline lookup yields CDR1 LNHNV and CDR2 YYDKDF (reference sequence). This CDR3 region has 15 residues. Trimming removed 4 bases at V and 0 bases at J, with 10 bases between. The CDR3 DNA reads TGTGCCACCAGCAAGAGCGGATACTCCTACAATGAGCAGTTCTTC. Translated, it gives CATSKSGYSYNEQFF.

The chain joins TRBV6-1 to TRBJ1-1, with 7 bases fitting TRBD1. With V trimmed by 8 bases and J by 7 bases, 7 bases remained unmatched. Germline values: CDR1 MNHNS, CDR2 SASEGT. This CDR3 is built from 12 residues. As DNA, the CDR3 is TGTGCCAGCGACGACAGGGACGGTGAAGCTTTCTTT. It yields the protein CASDDRDGEAFF.

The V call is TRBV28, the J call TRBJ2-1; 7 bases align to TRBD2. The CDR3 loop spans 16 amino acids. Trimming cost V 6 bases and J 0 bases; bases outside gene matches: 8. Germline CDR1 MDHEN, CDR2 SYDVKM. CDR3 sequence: CASREGRGYSYNEQFF. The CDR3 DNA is TGTGCCAGCAGGGAGGGGCGGGGGTACTCCTACAATGAGCAGTTCTTC.

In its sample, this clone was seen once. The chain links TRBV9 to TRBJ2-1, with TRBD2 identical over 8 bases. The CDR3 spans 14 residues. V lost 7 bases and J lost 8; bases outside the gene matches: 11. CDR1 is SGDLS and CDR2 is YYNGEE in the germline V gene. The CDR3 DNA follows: TGTGCCAGCTCCCGGGTAGCGGGACTCGATGAGCAGTTCTTC. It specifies CASSRVAGLDEQFF.

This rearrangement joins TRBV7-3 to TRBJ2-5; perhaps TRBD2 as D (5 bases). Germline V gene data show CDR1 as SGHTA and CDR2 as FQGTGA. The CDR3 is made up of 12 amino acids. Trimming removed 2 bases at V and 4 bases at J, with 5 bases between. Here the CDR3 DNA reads TGTGCCAGCAGCTTACGGGGAGAGACCCAGTACTTC. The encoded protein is CASSLRGETQYF.

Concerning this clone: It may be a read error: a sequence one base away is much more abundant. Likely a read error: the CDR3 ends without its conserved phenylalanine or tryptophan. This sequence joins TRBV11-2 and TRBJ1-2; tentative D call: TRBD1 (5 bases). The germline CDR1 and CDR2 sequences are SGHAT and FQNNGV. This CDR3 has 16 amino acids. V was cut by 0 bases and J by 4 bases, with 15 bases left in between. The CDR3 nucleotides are TGTGCCAGCAGCTTAGAGCGGACAAGGGAACTCTATGGCTACACCCTC. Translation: CASSLERTRELYGYTL.

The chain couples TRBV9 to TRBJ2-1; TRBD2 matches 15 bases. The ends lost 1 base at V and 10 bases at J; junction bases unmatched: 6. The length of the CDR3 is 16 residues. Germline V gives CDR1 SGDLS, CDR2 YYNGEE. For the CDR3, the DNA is TGTGCCAGCAGCGTACTAGGGACTAGCGGGAGGAACGAGCAGTTCTTC. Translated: CASSVLGTSGRNEQFF.